This T cell receptor (beta chain) was recorded in a study of T-cell memory formation after mild COVID-19. Study-level background: The TCR clusters were mostly specific to one donor.

Points from the study as a whole: While clones contracting from day 15 to 85 were balanced between CD4 and CD8, later expanders leaned CD4+.

Germline V gene sequence: CDR1 MNHEY, CDR2 SVGEGT. This CDR3 has 13 amino acids. V was shortened by 1 base and J by 4 bases, with 7 bases between the two germline ends. TCRdb re-derived calls from the 5' RACE reads in MiXCR, one entry per CDR3 protein. The sample has 530,000 or so distinct CDR3 sequences; around 16% are singletons. With regard to this clonotype: Its antigen is undetermined.

Specimen: PBMCs or a T cell subset sorted from them (not recorded which). The clonotype originates from an adult woman who had mild COVID-19 (a few samples of this study predate the infection). Cell type and time point are not known. The genes are TRBV6-2 or TRBV6-3 and TRBJ1-1; D might be TRBD1 (5 bases). CDR3 residues: CASSYFGGTEAFF. The DNA of the CDR3 is TGTGCCAGCAGTTACTTCGGGGGCACTGAAGCTTTCTTT.